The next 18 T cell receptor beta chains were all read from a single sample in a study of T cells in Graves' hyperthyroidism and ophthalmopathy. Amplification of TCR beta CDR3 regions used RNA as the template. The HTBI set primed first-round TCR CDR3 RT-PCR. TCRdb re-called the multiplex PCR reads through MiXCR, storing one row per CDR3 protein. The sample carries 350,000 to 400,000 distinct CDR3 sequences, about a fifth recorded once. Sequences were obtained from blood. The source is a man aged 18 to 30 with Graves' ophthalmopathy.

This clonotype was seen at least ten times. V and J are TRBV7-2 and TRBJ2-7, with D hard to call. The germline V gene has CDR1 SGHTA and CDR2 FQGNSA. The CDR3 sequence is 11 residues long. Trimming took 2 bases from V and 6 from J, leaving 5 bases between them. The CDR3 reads CASSLWGEQYF. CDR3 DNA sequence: TGTGCCAGCAGCTTATGGGGCGAGCAGTACTTC.

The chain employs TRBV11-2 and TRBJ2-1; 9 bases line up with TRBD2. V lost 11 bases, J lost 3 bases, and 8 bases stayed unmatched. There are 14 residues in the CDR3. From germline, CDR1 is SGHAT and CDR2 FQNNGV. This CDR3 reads CAGGGGGGYNEQFF. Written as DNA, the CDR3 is TGTGCCGGCGGGGGGGGGGGGGGCTACAATGAGCAGTTCTTC.

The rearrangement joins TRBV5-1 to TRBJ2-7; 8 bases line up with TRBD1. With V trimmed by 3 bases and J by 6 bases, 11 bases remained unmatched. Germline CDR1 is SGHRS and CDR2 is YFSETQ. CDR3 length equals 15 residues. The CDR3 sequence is CASSSEPGQVGEQYF. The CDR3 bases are TGCGCCAGCAGCTCCGAACCGGGACAGGTCGGCGAGCAGTACTTC.

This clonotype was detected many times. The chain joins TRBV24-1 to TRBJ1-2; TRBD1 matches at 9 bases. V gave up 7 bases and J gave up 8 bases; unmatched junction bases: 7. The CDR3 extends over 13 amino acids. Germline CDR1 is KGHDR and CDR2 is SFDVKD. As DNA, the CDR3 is TGTGCCACCAGCAGGACAGGGGCCGGCGGCTACACCTTC. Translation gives CATSRTGAGGYTF.

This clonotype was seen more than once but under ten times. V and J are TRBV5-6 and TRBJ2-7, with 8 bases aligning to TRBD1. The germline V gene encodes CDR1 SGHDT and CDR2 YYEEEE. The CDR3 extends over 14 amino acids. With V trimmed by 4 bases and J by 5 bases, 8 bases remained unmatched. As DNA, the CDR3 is TGTGCCAGCAGCCTGTGGACAGGGATCGACGAGCAGTACTTC. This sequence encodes CASSLWTGIDEQYF.

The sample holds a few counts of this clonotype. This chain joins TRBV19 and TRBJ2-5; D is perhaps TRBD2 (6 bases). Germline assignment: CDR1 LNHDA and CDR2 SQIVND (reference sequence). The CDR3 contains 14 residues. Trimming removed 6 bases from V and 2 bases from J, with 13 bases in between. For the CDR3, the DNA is TGTGCCAGTAGCCCCCTAGCGACGCAAGAGACCCAGTACTTC. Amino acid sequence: CASSPLATQETQYF. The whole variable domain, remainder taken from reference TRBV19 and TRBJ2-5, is DGGITQSPKYLFRKEGQNVTLSCEQNLNHDAMYWYRQDPGQGLRLIYYSQIVNDFQKGDIAEGYSVSREKKESFPLTVTSAQKNPTAFYLCASSPLATQETQYFGPGTRLLVL.

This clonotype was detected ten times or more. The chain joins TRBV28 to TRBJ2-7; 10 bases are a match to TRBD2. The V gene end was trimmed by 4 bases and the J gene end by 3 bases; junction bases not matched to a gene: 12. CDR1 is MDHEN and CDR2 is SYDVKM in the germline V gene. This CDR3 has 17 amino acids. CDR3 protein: CASSSVSGTSVFYEQYF. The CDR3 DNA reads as TGTGCCAGCAGTTCCGTGTCCGGGACTAGCGTATTCTACGAGCAGTACTTC.

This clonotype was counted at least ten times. CDR3 bases: TGTGCCAGCAGTAGAGCGGGGGGGTTGGCTCTTGGAGGGGGGGAGCAGTTCTTC. This sequence encodes CASSRAGGLALGGGEQFF. The rearrangement uses TRBV12-3 or TRBV12-4 and TRBJ2-1; 10 bases line up with TRBD2. The ends lost 5 bases at V and 10 bases at J; junction bases unmatched: 20. The CDR3 runs 18 residues.

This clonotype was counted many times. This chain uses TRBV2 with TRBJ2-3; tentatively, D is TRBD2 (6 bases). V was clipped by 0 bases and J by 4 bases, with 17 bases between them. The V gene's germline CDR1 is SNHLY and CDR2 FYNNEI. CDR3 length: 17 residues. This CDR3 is CASSEATGTLGSDTQYF. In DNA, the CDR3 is TGTGCCAGCAGTGAAGCAACTGGGACTCTAGGATCAGATACGCAGTATTTT.

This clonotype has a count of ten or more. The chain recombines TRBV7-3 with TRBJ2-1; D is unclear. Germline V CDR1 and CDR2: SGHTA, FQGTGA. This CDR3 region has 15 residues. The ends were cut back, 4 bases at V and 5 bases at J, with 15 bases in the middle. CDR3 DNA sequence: TGTGCCAGCAGCTCTAATACCGGGTCTCACAATGAGCAGTTCTTC. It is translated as CASSSNTGSHNEQFF.

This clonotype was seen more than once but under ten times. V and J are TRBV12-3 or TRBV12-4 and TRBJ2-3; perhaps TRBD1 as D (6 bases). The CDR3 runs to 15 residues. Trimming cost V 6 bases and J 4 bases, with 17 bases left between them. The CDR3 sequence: CASSEDRPSADTQYF. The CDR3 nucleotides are TGTGCCAGCAGCGAAGACAGGCCTTCGGCAGATACGCAGTATTTT.

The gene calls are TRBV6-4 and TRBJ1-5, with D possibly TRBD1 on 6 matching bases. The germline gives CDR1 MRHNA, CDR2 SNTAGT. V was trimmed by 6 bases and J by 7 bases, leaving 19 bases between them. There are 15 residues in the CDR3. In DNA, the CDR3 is TGTGCCAGCAGCCTGACGGGGGGGCAGGGGCAGCCCCAGCATTTT. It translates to CASSLTGGQGQPQHF.

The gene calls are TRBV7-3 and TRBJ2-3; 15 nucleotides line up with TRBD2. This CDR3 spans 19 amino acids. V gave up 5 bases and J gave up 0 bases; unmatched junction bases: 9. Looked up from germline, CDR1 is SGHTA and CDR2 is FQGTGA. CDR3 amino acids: CASSETGTSGGPSTDTQYF. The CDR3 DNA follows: TGTGCCAGCAGCGAAACCGGGACTAGCGGGGGGCCGAGCACAGATACGCAGTATTTT. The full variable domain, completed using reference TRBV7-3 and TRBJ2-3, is GAGVSQTPSNKVTEKGKYVELRCDPISGHTALYWYRQSLGQGPEFLIYFQGTGAADDSGLPNDRFFAVRPEGSVSTLKIQRTERGDSAVYLCASSETGTSGGPSTDTQYFGPGTRLTVL.

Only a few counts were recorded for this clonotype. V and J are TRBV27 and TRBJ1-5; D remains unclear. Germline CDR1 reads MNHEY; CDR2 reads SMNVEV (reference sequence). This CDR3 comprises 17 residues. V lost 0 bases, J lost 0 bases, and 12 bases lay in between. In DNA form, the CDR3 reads TGTGCCAGCAGTTTATCACGGCCCGAACTTAGCAATCAGCCCCAGCATTTT. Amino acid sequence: CASSLSRPELSNQPQHF.

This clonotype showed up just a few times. The CDR3 DNA sequence: TGTGCCAGCTCACCAGGGACAGACGGTGAAAAACTGTTTTTT. Protein product: CASSPGTDGEKLFF. The genes are TRBV18 and TRBJ1-4; 7 nucleotides match TRBD1. CDR1 and CDR2 (germline): KGHSH, LQKENI. The CDR3 is 14 amino acids. The J segment lost 7 bases and the V segment lost 2 bases, leaving 4 bases of the junction unmatched.

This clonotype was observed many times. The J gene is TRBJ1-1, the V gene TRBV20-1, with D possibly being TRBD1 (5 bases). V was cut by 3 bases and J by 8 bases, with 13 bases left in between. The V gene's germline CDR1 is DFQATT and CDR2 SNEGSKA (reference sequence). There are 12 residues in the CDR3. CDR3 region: CSASPGTTEAFF. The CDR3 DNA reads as TGCAGTGCTAGCCCGGGGACCACGGAAGCTTTCTTT.

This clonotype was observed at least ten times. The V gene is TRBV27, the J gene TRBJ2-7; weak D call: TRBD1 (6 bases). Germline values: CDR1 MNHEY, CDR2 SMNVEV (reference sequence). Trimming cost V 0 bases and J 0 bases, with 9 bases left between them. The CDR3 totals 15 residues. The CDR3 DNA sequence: TGTGCCAGCAGTTTATCACCGGACAGCTCCTACGAGCAGTACTTC. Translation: CASSLSPDSSYEQYF.

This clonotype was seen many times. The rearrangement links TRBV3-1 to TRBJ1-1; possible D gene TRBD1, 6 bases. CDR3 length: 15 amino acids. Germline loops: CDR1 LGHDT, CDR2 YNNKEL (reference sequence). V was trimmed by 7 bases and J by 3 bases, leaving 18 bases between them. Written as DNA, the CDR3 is TGTGCCAGCACCCCCAACAGGGTTCGTGACACTGAAGCTTTCTTT. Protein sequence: CASTPNRVRDTEAFF.